These T cell receptor beta chains were read from a single sample in a study of siplizumab effects on memory and regulatory T cells. The protocol was immunoSEQ multiplex PCR, while the TCRdb copy is restricted to in-frame clones and leaves out a portion. The table lists roughly 93,000 clones, just under 95% of them singletons. The sample taken for sequencing was non-Treg CD4+ T cells sorted from blood. The origin of the receptors is a human donor in good health. Both conserved end residues are part of each CDR3. D genes are given only for firm matches. Size values are once, few and many counts, or a class for expanded clones, and some rows have none.

d_gene	v_gene	j_gene	abundance	CDR3nt	CDR3aa
TRBD2	TRBV6-5	TRBJ2-3	-	TGTGCCAGCTTCGGGAGGGCCGTTGGTACGCAGTATTTT	CASFGRAVGTQYF
TRBD2	TRBV19	TRBJ2-3	-	TGTGCCAGTAGTTCCCGGGACACGGACGGGACTAGCAACCCAGATACGCAGTATTTT	CASSSRDTDGTSNPDTQYF
TRBD1	TRBV30	TRBJ1-1	-	TGTGCCTGGAGATCACCCGGGACAGGGGGCGATTGGGGAATTGGGCGCGAAGCTTTCTTT	CAWRSPGTGGDWGIGREAFF
-	TRBV28	TRBJ2-3	-	TGTGCCAGCAGCCTCACAGATACGCAGTATTTT	CASSLTDTQYF
-	TRBV15	TRBJ2-5	few	TGTGCCACCAGCAGAGTAAGGGCAGGGGGGATTCAAGAGACCCAGTACTTC	CATSRVRAGGIQETQYF
TRBD2	TRBV28	TRBJ2-5	-	TGTGCCAGCACCCCCAATAGCGGGAGGGCCTGGGAGACCCAGTACTTC	CASTPNSGRAWETQYF
-	TRBV19	TRBJ2-3	-	TGTGCCAGTAAGGCAGATACGCAGTATTTT	CASKADTQYF
TRBD2	TRBV18	TRBJ2-2	-	TGTGCCAGCTCACCAAAGCGGGAGCGTACCGGGGAGCTGTTTTTT	CASSPKRERTGELFF
TRBD2	TRBV5-4	TRBJ2-3	-	TGTGCCAGCAGCCCGGGGAGGCTAGCGGGCCCGGTAACCACAGATACGCAGTATTTT	CASSPGRLAGPVTTDTQYF
TRBD1	TRBV9	TRBJ1-1	-	TGTGCCAGCAGCGTGGCTACAGGGGGCTTTGCCCAAGGGACTGAAGCTTTCTTT	CASSVATGGFAQGTEAFF
-	TRBV6-6	TRBJ1-2	few	TGTGCCAGCACACAAATCAACTATGGCTACACCTTC	CASTQINYGYTF
TRBD2	TRBV7-2	TRBJ2-1	-	TGTGCCAGCAGATTGACTAGCGGGAGGTTACATGAGCAGTTCTTC	CASRLTSGRLHEQFF
-	TRBV28	TRBJ2-7	-	TGTGCCAGCAGTTTGCGCTCCTACGAGCAGTACTTC	CASSLRSYEQYF
-	TRBV11-2	TRBJ2-1	-	TGTGCCAGCAGCTTAGATCGGTCAGAGCAGTTCTTC	CASSLDRSEQFF
TRBD1	TRBV28	TRBJ1-4	-	TGTGCCAGCAACCCACAGGGGGCTAATGAAAAACTGTTTTTT	CASNPQGANEKLFF
TRBD2	TRBV29-1	TRBJ2-1	-	TGCAGCGTTGGGACCGGGACTAGCTTTAGGGGTGAGCAGTTCTTC	CSVGTGTSFRGEQFF
-	TRBV7-3	TRBJ2-2	-	TGTGCCAGCAGCTTATTATACGGGGAGCTGTTTTTT	CASSLLYGELFF
-	TRBV6-6	TRBJ2-5	-	TGTGCCAGCACCCCAGAGGGTCGGCAAGAGACCCAGTACTTC	CASTPEGRQETQYF
-	TRBV28	TRBJ2-7	-	TGTGCCAGTAAAGTCGTGACTAACTACGAGCAGTACTTC	CASKVVTNYEQYF
TRBD1	TRBV5-8	TRBJ1-1	-	TGTGCCAGCAGACCGACAGGGGTGTTCGCTGAAGCTTTCTTT	CASRPTGVFAEAFF
-	TRBV19	TRBJ2-7	-	TGTGCCAGTAGTCCCGACAGTCTGGTTACCTACGAGCAGTACTTC	CASSPDSLVTYEQYF
TRBD2	TRBV2	TRBJ2-7	-	TGTGCCAGCAGGCTACTAGCGGGAAACTACGAGCAGTACTTC	CASRLLAGNYEQYF
TRBD1	TRBV28	TRBJ1-1	-	TGTGCCAGCAGTCTGCTTAGGGACAGGGACATGAACACTGAAGCTTTCTTT	CASSLLRDRDMNTEAFF
-	TRBV11-2	TRBJ2-7	-	TGTGCCAGCAGCTTAGGTCCAACCAGCTCCTACGAGCAGTACTTC	CASSLGPTSSYEQYF
TRBD2	TRBV5-1	TRBJ2-2	-	TGCGCCAGCAGCAACACCGGGACTAGCACGCCCGGGGAGCTGTTTTTT	CASSNTGTSTPGELFF
-	TRBV9	TRBJ2-2	-	TGTGCCAGCAGCGTAGGTGGGAGGCAGGCGCCCTTCACCGGGGAGCTGTTTTTT	CASSVGGRQAPFTGELFF
-	TRBV7-2	TRBJ2-2	-	TGTGCCAGCAGAAGTTTAAGGGGACGCACCGGGGAGCTGTTTTTT	CASRSLRGRTGELFF
TRBD2	TRBV29-1	TRBJ2-5	-	TGCAGCGTGGCCGGGACTAGCGGGAGTGGGGAGACCCAGTACTTC	CSVAGTSGSGETQYF
TRBD1	TRBV7-2	TRBJ2-2	-	TGTGCCAGCAGCTTAGCGGCCAGGGGGCAAGCCGGGGAGCTGTTTTTT	CASSLAARGQAGELFF
TRBD1	TRBV10-3	TRBJ2-7	-	TGTGCCATCAGTCCCGGACAGGGGTCCGAGCAGTACTTC	CAISPGQGSEQYF
-	TRBV9	TRBJ1-5	-	TGTGCCAGCAGCGTGACCCCTTATAGCAATCAGCCCCAGCATTTT	CASSVTPYSNQPQHF